This record covers a single T cell receptor (beta chain). The sample comes from a study of blood T cell repertoires in COVID-19. Sequenced by immunoSEQ multiplex PCR; TCRdb stores in-frame clones only, minus some. Among around 370,000 clones listed, 80% to 90% were seen once. There are 16 residues in the CDR3. Germline V gene sequence: CDR1 SGHRS, CDR2 YFSETQ. V trimming: 4 bases; J trimming: 4 bases; junction bases outside the gene matches: 8. This clonotype was obtained from a woman aged 50 to 60 with COVID-19, enrolled during active disease. Sequencing used peripheral blood. This rearrangement joins TRBV5-1 to TRBJ1-1; 12 bases map to TRBD1. The CDR3 DNA reads as TGCGCCAGCAGCCCTGGCGGGACAGGGGGCTTCACTGAAGCTTTCTTT. Protein product: CASSPGGTGGFTEAFF.